A selection of T cell receptor beta chains follows, all from one sample in a study of shared clonotypes between healthy human individuals. Repertoires were generated with immunoSEQ multiplex PCR, while TCRdb's copy carries only in-frame clones and drops some. The table shows 1.5 million to 2.5 million clones, with roughly 95% occurring only once. The sequenced sample was naive CD8+ T cells sorted from blood. All receptors come from a man aged 18 to 30 in good health. Each CDR3 is given with its conserved first and last residue. Each record gives: J gene, V gene, clone size, D gene, CDR3 protein, CDR3 DNA. A D gene is named only where the DNA matches it firmly. Size is stated for part of the rows, as once, few or many counts, or as a class when the clone is expanded.

>TRBJ2-7|TRBV2|-|-
CASRGQDQWQYF
TGTGCCAGCAGGGGGCAGGATCAATGGCAGTACTTC
>TRBJ2-2|TRBV2|-|TRBD2
CASGASGGSNTGELFF
TGTGCCAGCGGGGCTAGCGGGGGATCGAACACCGGGGAGCTGTTTTTT
>TRBJ2-5|TRBV29-1|-|TRBD1
CSVEDFGQGLETQYF
TGCAGCGTTGAAGATTTCGGACAGGGCTTAGAGACCCAGTACTTC
>TRBJ2-7|TRBV10-3|-|TRBD2
CAIRGTSGSSYEQYF
TGTGCCATCAGGGGGACTAGCGGAAGCTCCTACGAGCAGTACTTC
>TRBJ2-1|TRBV7-2|once|TRBD2
CASSDLPGLVPYNEQFF
TGTGCCAGCAGTGACCTCCCGGGACTAGTTCCCTACAATGAGCAGTTCTTC
>TRBJ2-7|TRBV4-3|once|TRBD2
CASSQDSGIRREGLYEQYF
TGCGCCAGCAGCCAAGATTCCGGGATTCGGCGGGAGGGCCTCTACGAGCAGTACTTC
>TRBJ2-5|TRBV2|-|-
CASSEFISIKTDETQYF
TGTGCCAGCAGTGAATTCATCTCGATAAAGACAGATGAGACCCAGTACTTC
>TRBJ2-5|TRBV11-3|-|-
CASSLGAFETQYF
TGTGCCAGCAGCTTAGGAGCTTTTGAGACCCAGTACTTC
>TRBJ2-2|TRBV6-5|-|TRBD2
CASRRLAGHTGELFF
TGTGCCAGCAGAAGACTAGCGGGACACACCGGGGAGCTGTTTTTT
>TRBJ2-3|TRBV27|once|TRBD2
CASSISGSEGDTQYF
TGTGCCAGCAGTATTAGCGGGTCCGAGGGAGATACGCAGTATTTT
>TRBJ2-1|TRBV4-1|-|-
CASSQIRGNYNEQFF
TGCGCCAGCAGCCAGATCCGGGGTAACTACAATGAGCAGTTCTTC
>TRBJ1-2|TRBV18|-|TRBD1
CASSRTGTDTYGYTF
TGTGCCAGCTCACGAACCGGGACAGACACTTATGGCTACACCTTC
>TRBJ1-4|TRBV12-5|once|-
CASGLANEKLFF
TGTGCTAGTGGTTTGGCGAATGAAAAACTGTTTTTT
>TRBJ1-2|TRBV9|-|TRBD1
CASSRGGQIFNYGYTF
TGTGCCAGCAGCCGAGGGGGACAGATTTTTAACTATGGCTACACCTTC
>TRBJ2-1|TRBV4-1|-|TRBD2
CASSQSGTSGRVEQFF
TGCGCCAGCAGCCAGAGCGGGACTAGCGGGAGGGTTGAGCAGTTCTTC
>TRBJ1-2|TRBV30|-|TRBD1
CAWSWDSNYGYTF
TGTGCCTGGAGTTGGGACAGCAACTATGGCTACACCTTC
>TRBJ1-2|TRBV2|-|TRBD1
CASRTGTGSGYGYTF
TGTGCCAGCAGGACCGGGACAGGGAGTGGGTATGGCTACACCTTC
>TRBJ2-2|TRBV27|-|-
CASISRSNTGELFF
TGTGCCAGCATATCGAGATCTAACACCGGGGAGCTGTTTTTT
>TRBJ2-2|TRBV27|-|TRBD2
CASSGLAGETGELFF
TGTGCCAGCAGTGGACTAGCGGGAGAAACCGGGGAGCTGTTTTTT
>TRBJ1-4|TRBV7-9|-|TRBD1
CASSADRGGNEKLFF
TGTGCCAGCAGCGCGGACAGGGGAGGAAATGAAAAACTGTTTTTT
>TRBJ2-7|TRBV27|-|-
CASSLGQGRNEQYF
TGTGCCAGCAGTTTGGGGCAGGGGAGAAACGAGCAGTACTTC
>TRBJ2-5|TRBV28|-|TRBD1
CASSIDREETQYF
TGTGCCAGCAGCATAGACAGGGAAGAGACCCAGTACTTC
>TRBJ2-1|TRBV11-1|-|-
CASSLARGQGSYNEQFF
TGTGCCAGCAGCTTAGCGCGAGGGCAGGGGTCCTACAATGAGCAGTTCTTC
>TRBJ1-2|TRBV14|-|-
CASSPDLGTYGYTF
TGTGCCAGCAGCCCGGACCTGGGGACCTATGGCTACACCTTC
>TRBJ2-3|TRBV7-3|-|-
CASSLDGTDTQYF
TGTGCCAGCAGTCTGGATGGGACAGATACGCAGTATTTT
>TRBJ2-7|TRBV18|once|-
CASSPSGPTYEQYF
TGTGCCAGCTCACCCTCCGGGCCTACCTACGAGCAGTACTTC
>TRBJ2-1|TRBV9|-|-
CASSVVPGGSLNNEQFF
TGTGCCAGCAGCGTAGTCCCCGGGGGTAGTCTGAACAATGAGCAGTTCTTC
>TRBJ2-7|TRBV28|-|TRBD1
CASRIWTGHSYEQYF
TGTGCCAGCAGGATATGGACAGGACACTCCTACGAGCAGTACTTC
>TRBJ2-7|TRBV5-6|-|TRBD1
CASSLTGGLGQYF
TGTGCCAGCAGCTTGACAGGGGGACTCGGGCAGTACTTC
>TRBJ2-3|TRBV27|-|TRBD2
CASSWPGTSGPDTQYF
TGTGCCAGCAGTTGGCCCGGGACTAGCGGTCCAGATACGCAGTATTTT
>TRBJ2-7|TRBV7-9|-|-
CASSSELTAYEQYF
TGTGCCAGCAGCTCGGAATTGACCGCCTACGAGCAGTACTTC
>TRBJ1-5|TRBV19|-|-
CASSPTGIPSNQPQHF
TGTGCCAGTAGTCCGACCGGGATACCTAGCAATCAGCCCCAGCATTTT
>TRBJ1-5|TRBV28|-|TRBD1
CASRTYRGGNQPQHF
TGTGCCAGCAGGACTTACAGGGGCGGCAATCAGCCCCAGCATTTT
>TRBJ2-7|TRBV9|-|-
CASSGGQGYEQYF
TGTGCCAGCAGCGGGGGACAAGGCTACGAGCAGTACTTC
>TRBJ2-7|TRBV10-3|-|TRBD1
CAISGGQEGPEQYF
TGTGCCATCAGTGGGGGACAGGAGGGACCCGAGCAGTACTTC
>TRBJ1-5|TRBV10-1|-|-
CASSENLLGINQPQHF
TGCGCCAGCAGTGAAAATCTACTAGGAATAAATCAGCCCCAGCATTTT
>TRBJ2-7|TRBV30|few|-
CAWSPGQHYEQYF
TGTGCCTGGAGTCCGGGGCAGCACTACGAGCAGTACTTC
>TRBJ2-3|TRBV11-2|-|TRBD1
CASSHAGTGGATSTDTQYF
TGTGCCAGCAGCCACGCCGGGACAGGGGGTGCGACTAGCACAGATACGCAGTATTTT
>TRBJ2-3|TRBV6-6|-|-
CASSHGGTDTQYF
TGTGCCAGCAGTCACGGGGGCACAGATACGCAGTATTTT
>TRBJ2-7|TRBV27|-|-
CASSFAGPSYEQYF
TGTGCCAGCAGTTTTGCAGGGCCCTCCTACGAGCAGTACTTC
>TRBJ1-1|TRBV29-1|-|-
CSVVGGEADNSRSTEAFF
TGCAGCGTTGTGGGAGGGGAAGCCGACAATAGTCGGAGCACTGAAGCTTTCTTT
>TRBJ1-1|TRBV5-1|-|TRBD1
CASSWDRSHMNTEAFF
TGCGCCAGCAGTTGGGACAGGAGCCATATGAACACTGAAGCTTTCTTT
>TRBJ1-6|TRBV7-2|-|-
CASSLTFQGRNSPLHF
TGTGCCAGCAGCTTAACGTTCCAGGGCAGGAATTCACCCCTCCACTTT
>TRBJ1-3|TRBV2|-|TRBD1
CASRGTPDRVTGNTIYF
TGTGCCAGCAGGGGAACTCCAGACAGGGTGACTGGAAACACCATATATTTT
>TRBJ2-5|TRBV19|-|-
CASSLQGGETQYF
TGTGCCAGTAGTCTTCAGGGGGGAGAGACCCAGTACTTC
>TRBJ2-1|TRBV27|-|-
CASSLLTPVSYNEQFF
TGTGCCAGCAGTTTACTAACCCCGGTCTCCTACAATGAGCAGTTCTTC
>TRBJ1-1|TRBV6-5|-|-
CASSDEGEAFF
TGTGCCAGCAGCGACGAGGGTGAAGCTTTCTTT
>TRBJ2-3|TRBV9|-|-
CASSPGGGTQYF
TGTGCCAGCAGCCCCGGAGGCGGTACGCAGTATTTT
>TRBJ1-1|TRBV28|once|-
CASTPFFGGLGEAFF
TGTGCCAGCACTCCTTTCTTCGGGGGGCTGGGTGAAGCTTTCTTT
>TRBJ1-5|TRBV9|-|-
CASSVGSNQPQHF
TGTGCCAGCAGCGTGGGGAGCAATCAGCCCCAGCATTTT
>TRBJ2-2|TRBV30|once|-
CAWSLHGPNTGELFF
TGTGCCTGGAGTCTTCACGGGCCCAACACCGGGGAGCTGTTTTTT
>TRBJ1-3|TRBV30|-|-
CAWSPMEFSGNTIYF
TGTGCCTGGAGTCCCATGGAGTTCTCTGGAAACACCATATATTTT
>TRBJ2-7|TRBV29-1|-|-
CSVEDLAYEQYF
TGCAGCGTTGAAGATCTAGCCTACGAGCAGTACTTC